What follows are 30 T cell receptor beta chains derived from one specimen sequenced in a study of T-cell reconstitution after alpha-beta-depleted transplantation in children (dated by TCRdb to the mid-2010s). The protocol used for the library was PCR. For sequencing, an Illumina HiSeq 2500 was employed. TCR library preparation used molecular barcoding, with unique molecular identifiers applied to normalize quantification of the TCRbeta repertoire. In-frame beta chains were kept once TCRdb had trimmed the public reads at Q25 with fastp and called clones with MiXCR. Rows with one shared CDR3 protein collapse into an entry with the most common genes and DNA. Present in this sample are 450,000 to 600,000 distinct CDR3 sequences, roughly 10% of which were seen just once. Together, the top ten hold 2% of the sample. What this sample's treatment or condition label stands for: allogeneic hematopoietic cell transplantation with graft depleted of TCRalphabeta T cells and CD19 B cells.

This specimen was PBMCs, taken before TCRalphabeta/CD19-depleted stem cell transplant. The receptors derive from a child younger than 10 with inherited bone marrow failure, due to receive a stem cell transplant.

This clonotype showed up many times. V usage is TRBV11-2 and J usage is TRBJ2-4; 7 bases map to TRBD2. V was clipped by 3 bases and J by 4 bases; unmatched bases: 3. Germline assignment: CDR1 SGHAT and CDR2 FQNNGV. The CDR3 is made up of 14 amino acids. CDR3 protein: CASSFLADKNIQYF. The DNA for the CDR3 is TGTGCCAGCAGCTTCCTAGCGGATAAAAACATTCAGTACTTC.

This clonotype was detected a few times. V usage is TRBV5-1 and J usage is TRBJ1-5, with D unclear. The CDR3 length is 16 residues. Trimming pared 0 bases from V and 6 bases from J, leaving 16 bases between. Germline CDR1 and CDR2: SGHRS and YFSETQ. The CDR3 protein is CASSLGSSGEGQPQHF. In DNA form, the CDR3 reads TGCGCCAGCAGCTTGGGTTCGTCAGGAGAGGGTCAGCCCCAGCATTTT.

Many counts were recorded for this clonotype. The CDR3 protein is CASSSRELGNEKLFF. The CDR3 DNA follows: TGCGCCAGCAGCTCCCGGGAACTCGGGAATGAAAAACTGTTTTTT. J is TRBJ1-4 and V is TRBV5-1; D gene unclear. The CDR3 extends over 15 amino acids. With 3 bases removed from V and 5 bases from J, the gap between germline ends came to 14 bases. CDR1 SGHRS and CDR2 YFSETQ come from the germline V gene. Filled out from reference TRBV5-1 and TRBJ1-4, the complete variable domain reads KAGVTQTPRYLIKTRGQQVTLSCSPISGHRSVSWYQQTPGQGLQFLFEYFSETQRNKGNFPGRFSGRQFSNSRSEMNVSTLELGDSALYLCASSSRELGNEKLFFGSGTQLSVL.

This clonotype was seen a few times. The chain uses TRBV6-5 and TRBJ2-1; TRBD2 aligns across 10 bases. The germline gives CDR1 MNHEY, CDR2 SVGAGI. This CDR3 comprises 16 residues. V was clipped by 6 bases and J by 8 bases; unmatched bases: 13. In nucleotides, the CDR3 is TGTGCCAGCAGGGCCGGGACTAGCGCCCCTAGGTATGAGCAGTTCTTC. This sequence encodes CASRAGTSAPRYEQFF.

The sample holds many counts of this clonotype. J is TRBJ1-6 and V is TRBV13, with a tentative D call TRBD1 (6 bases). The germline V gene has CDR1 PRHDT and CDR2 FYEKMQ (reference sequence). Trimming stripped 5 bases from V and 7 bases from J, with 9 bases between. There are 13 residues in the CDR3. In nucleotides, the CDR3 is TGTGCCAGCAGCGCGGACAGAAATTCACCCCTCCACTTT. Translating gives CASSADRNSPLHF.

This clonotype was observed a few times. The CDR3 loop is CASSPDSGEERPYEQYF. The CDR3 region has the DNA TGTGCCAGCTCACCCGACTCAGGGGAGGAACGTCCCTACGAGCAGTACTTC. The chain combines TRBV18 with TRBJ2-7; the D gene could be TRBD1 or TRBD2 (6 bases each). CDR3 length: 17 amino acids. V shed 3 bases and J shed 2 bases, with 20 bases lying between them. CDR1 KGHSH and CDR2 LQKENI come from the germline V gene.

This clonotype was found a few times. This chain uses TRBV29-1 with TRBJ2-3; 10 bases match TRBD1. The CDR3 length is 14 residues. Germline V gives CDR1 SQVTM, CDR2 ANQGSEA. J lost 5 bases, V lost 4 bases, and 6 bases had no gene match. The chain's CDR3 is CSVAGTGAGDTQYF. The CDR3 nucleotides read TGCAGCGTTGCCGGGACAGGGGCCGGAGATACGCAGTATTTT.

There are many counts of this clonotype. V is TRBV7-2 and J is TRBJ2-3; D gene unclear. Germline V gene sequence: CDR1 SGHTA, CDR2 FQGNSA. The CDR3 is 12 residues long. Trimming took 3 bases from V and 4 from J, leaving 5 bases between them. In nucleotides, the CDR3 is TGTGCCAGCAGCTTTATGCCAGATACGCAGTATTTT. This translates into CASSFMPDTQYF.

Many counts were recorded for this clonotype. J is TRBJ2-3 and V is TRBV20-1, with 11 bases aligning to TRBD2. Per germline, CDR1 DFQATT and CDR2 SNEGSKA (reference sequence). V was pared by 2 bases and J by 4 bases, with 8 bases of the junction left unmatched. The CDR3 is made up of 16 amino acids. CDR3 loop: CSARRLAGWDPDTQYF. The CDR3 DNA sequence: TGCAGTGCTAGAAGACTAGCGGGATGGGACCCAGATACGCAGTATTTT.

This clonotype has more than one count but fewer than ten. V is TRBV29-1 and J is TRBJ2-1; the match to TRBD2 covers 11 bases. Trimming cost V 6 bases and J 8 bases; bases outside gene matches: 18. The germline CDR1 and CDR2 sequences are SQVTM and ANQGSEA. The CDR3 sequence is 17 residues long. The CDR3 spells CSVRGGLSGRADHEQFF. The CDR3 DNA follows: TGCAGCGTCCGCGGGGGACTTAGCGGGAGGGCCGACCATGAGCAGTTCTTC.

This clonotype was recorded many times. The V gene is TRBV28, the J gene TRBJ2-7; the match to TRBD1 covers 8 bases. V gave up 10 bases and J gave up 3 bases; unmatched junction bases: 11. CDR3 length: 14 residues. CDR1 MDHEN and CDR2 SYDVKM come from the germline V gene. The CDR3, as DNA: TGTGCCACCGTACCCGGGACAGGCCTCTACGAGCAGTACTTC. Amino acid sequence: CATVPGTGLYEQYF. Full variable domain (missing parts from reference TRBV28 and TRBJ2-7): DVKVTQSSRYLVKRTGEKVFLECVQDMDHENMFWYRQDPGLGLRLIYFSYDVKMKEKGDIPEGYSVSREKKERFSLILESASTNQTSMYLCATVPGTGLYEQYFGPGTRLTVT.

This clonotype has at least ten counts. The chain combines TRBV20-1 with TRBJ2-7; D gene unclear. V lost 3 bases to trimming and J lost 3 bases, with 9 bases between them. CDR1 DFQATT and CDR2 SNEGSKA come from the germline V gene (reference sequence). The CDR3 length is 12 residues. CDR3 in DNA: TGCAGTGCTAGCCCCACCAGCTACGAGCAGTACTTC. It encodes CSASPTSYEQYF.

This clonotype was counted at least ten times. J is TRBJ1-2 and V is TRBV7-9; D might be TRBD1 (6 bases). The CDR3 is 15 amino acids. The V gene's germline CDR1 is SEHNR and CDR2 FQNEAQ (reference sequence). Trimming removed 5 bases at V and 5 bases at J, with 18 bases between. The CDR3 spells CASSVPQGISYGYTF. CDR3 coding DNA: TGTGCCAGCAGCGTCCCCCAGGGGATTTCATATGGCTACACCTTC.

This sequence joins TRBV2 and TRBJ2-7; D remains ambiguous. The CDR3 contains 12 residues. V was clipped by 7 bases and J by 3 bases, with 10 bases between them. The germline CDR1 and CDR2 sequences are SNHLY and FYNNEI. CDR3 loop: CASIRAVYEQYF. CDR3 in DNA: TGTGCCAGCATAAGGGCGGTCTACGAGCAGTACTTC.

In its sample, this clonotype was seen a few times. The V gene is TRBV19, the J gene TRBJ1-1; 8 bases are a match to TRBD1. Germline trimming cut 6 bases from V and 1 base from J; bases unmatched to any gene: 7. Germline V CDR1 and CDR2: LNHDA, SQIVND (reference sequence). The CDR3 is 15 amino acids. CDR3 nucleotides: TGTGCCAGTAGGCTCACCGGGACAGGGAACACTGAAGCTTTCTTT. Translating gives CASRLTGTGNTEAFF.

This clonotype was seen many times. CDR3 coding DNA: TGCAGTGCGCGCCGACAGGGGATAATGAACACTGAAGCTTTCTTT. Its translation: CSARRQGIMNTEAFF. This chain connects TRBV20-1 to TRBJ1-1; 8 nucleotides match TRBD1. The CDR3 runs to 15 residues. V lost 6 bases to trimming and J lost 0 bases; unmatched junction nucleotides: 9. The V gene's germline CDR1 is DFQATT and CDR2 SNEGSKA (reference sequence).

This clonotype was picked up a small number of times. CDR3 sequence: CASSLGQRRAQPQHF. CDR3 nucleotide sequence: TGTGCCAGCAGCTTAGGACAGAGACGGGCTCAGCCCCAGCATTTT. The V and J genes are TRBV7-2 and TRBJ1-5, with a tentative D call TRBD1 (5 bases). Trimming stripped 1 base from V and 6 bases from J, with 13 bases between. Per germline, CDR1 SGHTA and CDR2 FQGNSA. This CDR3 has 15 amino acids.

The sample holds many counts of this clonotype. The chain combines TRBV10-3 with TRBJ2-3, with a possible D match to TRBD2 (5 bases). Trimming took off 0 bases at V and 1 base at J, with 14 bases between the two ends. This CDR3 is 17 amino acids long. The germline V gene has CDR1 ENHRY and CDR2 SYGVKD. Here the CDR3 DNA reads TGTGCCATCAGTGAGTCCGGAGGTTCGCTGGGCACAGATACGCAGTATTTT. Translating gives CAISESGGSLGTDTQYF.

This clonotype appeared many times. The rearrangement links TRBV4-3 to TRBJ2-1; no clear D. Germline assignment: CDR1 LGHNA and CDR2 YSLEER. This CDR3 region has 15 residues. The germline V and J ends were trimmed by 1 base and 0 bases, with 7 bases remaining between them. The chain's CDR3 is CASSQGQPSYNEQFF. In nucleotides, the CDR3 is TGCGCCAGCAGCCAAGGCCAGCCCTCCTACAATGAGCAGTTCTTC.

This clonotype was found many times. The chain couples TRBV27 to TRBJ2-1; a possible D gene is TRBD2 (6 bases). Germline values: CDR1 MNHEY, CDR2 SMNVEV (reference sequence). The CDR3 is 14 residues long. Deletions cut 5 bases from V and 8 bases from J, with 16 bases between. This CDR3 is CASSDGTLGDEQFF. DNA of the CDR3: TGTGCCAGCAGTGATGGGACTCTTGGGGATGAGCAGTTCTTC.

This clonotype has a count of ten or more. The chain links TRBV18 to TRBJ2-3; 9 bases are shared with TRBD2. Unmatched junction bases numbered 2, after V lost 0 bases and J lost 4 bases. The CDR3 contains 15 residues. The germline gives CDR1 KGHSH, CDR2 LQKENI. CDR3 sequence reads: CASSPPSGSPDTQYF. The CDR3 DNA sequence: TGTGCCAGCTCACCACCTAGCGGGAGCCCAGATACGCAGTATTTT.

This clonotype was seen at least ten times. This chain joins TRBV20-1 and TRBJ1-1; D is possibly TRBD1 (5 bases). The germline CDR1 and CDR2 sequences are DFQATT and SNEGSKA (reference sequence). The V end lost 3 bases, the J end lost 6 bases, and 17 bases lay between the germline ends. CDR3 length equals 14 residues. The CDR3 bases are TGCAGTGCTAGCGGCGGGACGGCGAAGGCTGAAGCTTTCTTT. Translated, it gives CSASGGTAKAEAFF.

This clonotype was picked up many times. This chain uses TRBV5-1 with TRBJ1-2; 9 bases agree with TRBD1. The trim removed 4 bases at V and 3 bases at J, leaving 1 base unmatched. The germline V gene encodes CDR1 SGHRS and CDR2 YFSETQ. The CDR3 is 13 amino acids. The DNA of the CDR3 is TGCGCCAGCAGCACAGGGGGCTACTATGGCTACACCTTC. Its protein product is CASSTGGYYGYTF.

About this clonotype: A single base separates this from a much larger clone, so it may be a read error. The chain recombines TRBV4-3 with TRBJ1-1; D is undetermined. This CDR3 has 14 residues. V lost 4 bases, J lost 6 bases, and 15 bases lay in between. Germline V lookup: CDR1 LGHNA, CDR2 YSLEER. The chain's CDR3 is CASSPLTDGSEAFF. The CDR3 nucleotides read TGCGCCAGCAGCCCCCTGACCGACGGCTCTGAAGCTTTCTTT.

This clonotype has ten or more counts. CDR3 sequence reads: CASSRDRPYEQYF. CDR3 nucleotides: TGCGCCAGCAGCCGGGACAGACCCTACGAGCAGTACTTC. The V gene is TRBV4-3, the J gene TRBJ2-7; 7 positions match TRBD1. There are 13 residues in the CDR3. Looked up from germline, CDR1 is LGHNA and CDR2 is YSLEER. Losses at the gene ends were 4 bases for V and 2 bases for J; bases not matched to a gene: 2.

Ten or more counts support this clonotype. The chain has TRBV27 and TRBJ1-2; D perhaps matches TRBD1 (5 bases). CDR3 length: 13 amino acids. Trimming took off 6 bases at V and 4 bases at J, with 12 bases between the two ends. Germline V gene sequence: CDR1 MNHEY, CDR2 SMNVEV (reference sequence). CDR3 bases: TGTGCCAGCAGCGCCGCAGGGATCTATGGCTACACCTTC. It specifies CASSAAGIYGYTF.

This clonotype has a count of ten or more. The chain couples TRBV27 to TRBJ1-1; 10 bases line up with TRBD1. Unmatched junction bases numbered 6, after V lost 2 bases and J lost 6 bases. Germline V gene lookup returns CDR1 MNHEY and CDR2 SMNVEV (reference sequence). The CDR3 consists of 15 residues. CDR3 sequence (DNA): TGTGCCAGCAGTTTAGTCGGGACAGGGGCCCCTGAAGCTTTCTTT. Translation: CASSLVGTGAPEAFF.

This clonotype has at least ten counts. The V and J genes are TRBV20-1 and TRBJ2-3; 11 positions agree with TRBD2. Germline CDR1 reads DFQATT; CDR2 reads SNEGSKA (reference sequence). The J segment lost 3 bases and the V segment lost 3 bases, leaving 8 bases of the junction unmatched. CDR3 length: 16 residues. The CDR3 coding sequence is TGCAGTGCTAGTTGGCTTAGCGGGAGGGCGACAGATACGCAGTATTTT. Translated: CSASWLSGRATDTQYF.

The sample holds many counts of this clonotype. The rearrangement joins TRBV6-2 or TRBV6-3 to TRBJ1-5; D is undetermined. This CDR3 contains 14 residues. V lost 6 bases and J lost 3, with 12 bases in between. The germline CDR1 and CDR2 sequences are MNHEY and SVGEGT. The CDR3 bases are TGTGCCAGCAGACAAGGGAGCGACAATCAGCCCCAGCATTTT. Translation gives CASRQGSDNQPQHF.

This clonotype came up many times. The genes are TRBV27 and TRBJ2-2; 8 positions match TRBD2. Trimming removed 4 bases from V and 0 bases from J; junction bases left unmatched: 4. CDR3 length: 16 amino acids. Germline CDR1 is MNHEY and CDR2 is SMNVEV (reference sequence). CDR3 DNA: TGTGCCAGCAGTTCACTTAGCGGGACGAACACCGGGGAGCTGTTTTTT. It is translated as CASSSLSGTNTGELFF.